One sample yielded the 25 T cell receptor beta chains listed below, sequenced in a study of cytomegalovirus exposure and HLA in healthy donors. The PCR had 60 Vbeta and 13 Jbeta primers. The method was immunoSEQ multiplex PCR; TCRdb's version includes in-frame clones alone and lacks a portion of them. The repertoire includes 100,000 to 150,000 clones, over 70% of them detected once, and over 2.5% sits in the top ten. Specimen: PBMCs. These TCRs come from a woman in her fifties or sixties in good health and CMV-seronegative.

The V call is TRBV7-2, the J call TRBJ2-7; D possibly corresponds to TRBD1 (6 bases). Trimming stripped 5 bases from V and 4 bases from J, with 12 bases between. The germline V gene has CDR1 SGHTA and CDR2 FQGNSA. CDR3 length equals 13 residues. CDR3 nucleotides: TGTGCCAGCAGCCCCAGGGGTGGGTACGAGCAGTACTTC. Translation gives CASSPRGGYEQYF.

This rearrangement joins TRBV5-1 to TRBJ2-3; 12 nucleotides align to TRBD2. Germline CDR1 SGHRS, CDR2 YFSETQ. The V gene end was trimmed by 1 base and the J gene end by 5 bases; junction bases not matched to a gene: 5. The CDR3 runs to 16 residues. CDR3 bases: TGCGCCAGCAGCTTGATGACTAGCGGGAGTGAAGATACGCAGTATTTT. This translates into CASSLMTSGSEDTQYF. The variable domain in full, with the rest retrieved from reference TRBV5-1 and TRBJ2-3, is KAGVTQTPRYLIKTRGQQVTLSCSPISGHRSVSWYQQTPGQGLQFLFEYFSETQRNKGNFPGRFSGRQFSNSRSEMNVSTLELGDSALYLCASSLMTSGSEDTQYFGPGTRLTVL.

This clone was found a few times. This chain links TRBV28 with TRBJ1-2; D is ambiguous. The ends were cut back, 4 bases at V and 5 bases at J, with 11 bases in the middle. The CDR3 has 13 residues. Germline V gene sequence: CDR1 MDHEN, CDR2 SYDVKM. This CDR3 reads CASSSLSIYGYTF. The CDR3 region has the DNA TGTGCCAGCAGTTCCCTGAGCATATATGGCTACACCTTC.

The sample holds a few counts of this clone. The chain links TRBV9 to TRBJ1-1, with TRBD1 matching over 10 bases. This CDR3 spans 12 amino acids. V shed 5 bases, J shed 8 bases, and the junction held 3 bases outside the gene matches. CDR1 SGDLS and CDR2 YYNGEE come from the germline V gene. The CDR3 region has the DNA TGTGCCAGCAGTCCGGGACAGGGGGAAGCTTTCTTT. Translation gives CASSPGQGEAFF.

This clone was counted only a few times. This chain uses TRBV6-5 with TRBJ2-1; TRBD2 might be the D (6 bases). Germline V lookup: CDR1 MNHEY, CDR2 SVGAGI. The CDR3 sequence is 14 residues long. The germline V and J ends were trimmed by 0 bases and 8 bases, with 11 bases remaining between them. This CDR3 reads CASSYSVADDEQFF. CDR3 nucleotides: TGTGCCAGCAGTTACTCAGTAGCGGACGATGAGCAGTTCTTC.

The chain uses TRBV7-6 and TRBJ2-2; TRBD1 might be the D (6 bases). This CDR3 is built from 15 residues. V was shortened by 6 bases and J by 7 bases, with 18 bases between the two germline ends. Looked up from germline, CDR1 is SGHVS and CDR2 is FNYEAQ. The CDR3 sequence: CASSILGGVGGELFF. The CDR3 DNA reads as TGTGCCAGCAGTATTCTAGGGGGTGTAGGCGGGGAGCTGTTTTTT.

The DNA for the CDR3 is TGTGCCAGCAGCCCTACCGGGACTACCACAGATACGCAGTATTTT. Amino acids: CASSPTGTTTDTQYF. The genes are TRBV9 and TRBJ2-3; 7 nucleotides line up with TRBD2. The CDR3 is 15 amino acids. Per germline, CDR1 SGDLS and CDR2 YYNGEE. V shed 4 bases, J shed 2 bases, and the junction held 7 bases outside the gene matches.

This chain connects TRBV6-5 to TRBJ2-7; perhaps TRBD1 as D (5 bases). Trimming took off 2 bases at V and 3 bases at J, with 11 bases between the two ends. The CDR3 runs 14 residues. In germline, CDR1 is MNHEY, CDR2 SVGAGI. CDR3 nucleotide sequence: TGTGCCAGCAGTTACGGTAGACAGAACTACGAGCAGTACTTC. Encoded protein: CASSYGRQNYEQYF.

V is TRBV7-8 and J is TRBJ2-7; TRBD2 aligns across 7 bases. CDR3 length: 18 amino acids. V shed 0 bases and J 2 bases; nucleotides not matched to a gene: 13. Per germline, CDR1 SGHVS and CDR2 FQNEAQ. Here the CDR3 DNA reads TGTGCCAGCAGCTTAGCGGCGTTGGGCGGGAGCTACGCCTACGAGCAGTACTTC. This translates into CASSLAALGGSYAYEQYF.

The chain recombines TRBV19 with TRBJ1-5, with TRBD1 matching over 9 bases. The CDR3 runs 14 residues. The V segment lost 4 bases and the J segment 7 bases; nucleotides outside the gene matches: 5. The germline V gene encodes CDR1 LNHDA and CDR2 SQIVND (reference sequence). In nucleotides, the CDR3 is TGTGCCAGTAGTACGACAGGGGGGCAACAGCCCCAGCATTTT. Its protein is CASSTTGGQQPQHF. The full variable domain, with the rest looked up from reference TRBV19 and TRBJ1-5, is DGGITQSPKYLFRKEGQNVTLSCEQNLNHDAMYWYRQDPGQGLRLIYYSQIVNDFQKGDIAEGYSVSREKKESFPLTVTSAQKNPTAFYLCASSTTGGQQPQHFGDGTRLSIL.

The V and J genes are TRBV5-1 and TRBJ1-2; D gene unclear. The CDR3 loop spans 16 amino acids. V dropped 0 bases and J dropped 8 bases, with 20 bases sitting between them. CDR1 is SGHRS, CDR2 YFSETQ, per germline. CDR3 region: CASSLESGREAFGYTF. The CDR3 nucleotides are TGCGCCAGCAGCTTGGAATCCGGAAGGGAGGCTTTCGGCTACACCTTC.

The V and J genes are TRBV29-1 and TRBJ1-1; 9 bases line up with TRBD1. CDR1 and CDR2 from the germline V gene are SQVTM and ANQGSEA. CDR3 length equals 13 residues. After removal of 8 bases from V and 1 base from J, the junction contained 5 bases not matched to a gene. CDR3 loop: CSSSTGGNTEAFF. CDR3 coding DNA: TGCAGCTCATCGACAGGGGGGAACACTGAAGCTTTCTTT.

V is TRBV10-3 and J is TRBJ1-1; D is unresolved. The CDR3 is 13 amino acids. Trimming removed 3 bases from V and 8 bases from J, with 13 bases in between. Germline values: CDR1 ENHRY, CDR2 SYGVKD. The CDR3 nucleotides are TGTGCCATCAGTGAATCGGCCTTCGGGGAAGCTTTCTTT. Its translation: CAISESAFGEAFF.

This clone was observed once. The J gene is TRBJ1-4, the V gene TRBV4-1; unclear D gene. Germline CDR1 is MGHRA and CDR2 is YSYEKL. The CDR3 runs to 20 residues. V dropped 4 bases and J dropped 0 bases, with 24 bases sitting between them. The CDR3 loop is CASSPRRVLGRRTTNEKLFF. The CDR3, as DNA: TGCGCCAGCAGCCCACGGCGCGTCCTGGGGAGGCGGACAACTAATGAAAAACTGTTTTTT.

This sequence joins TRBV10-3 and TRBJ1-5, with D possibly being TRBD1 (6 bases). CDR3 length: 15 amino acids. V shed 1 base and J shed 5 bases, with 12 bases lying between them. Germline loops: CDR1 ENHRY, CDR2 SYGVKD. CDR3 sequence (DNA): TGTGCCATCAGTGAGTATGGGGGCGCGGATCAGCCCCAGCATTTT. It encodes CAISEYGGADQPQHF.

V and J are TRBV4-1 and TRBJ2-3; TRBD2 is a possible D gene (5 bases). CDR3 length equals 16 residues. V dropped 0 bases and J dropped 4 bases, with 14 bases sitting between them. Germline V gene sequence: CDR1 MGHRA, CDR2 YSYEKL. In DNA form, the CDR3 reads TGCGCCAGCAGCCAAGACAGCAGCGGCCTCTCAGATACGCAGTATTTT. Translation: CASSQDSSGLSDTQYF.

CDR3 amino acids: CAWSAGGDRAQHF. The CDR3 DNA reads TGTGCCTGGAGTGCCGGCGGAGATCGGGCCCAGCATTTT. The chain employs TRBV30 and TRBJ1-5, with D unresolved. Per germline, CDR1 GTSNPN and CDR2 SVGIG (reference sequence). There are 13 residues in the CDR3. V shed 1 base and J shed 11 bases, with 15 bases lying between them.

The DNA for the CDR3 is TGCAGCGGCGGGACTAGCCTCCTCCTTCTCGAGCAGTTCTTC. Its protein is CSGGTSLLLLEQFF. The chain uses TRBV29-1 and TRBJ2-1, with 9 bases matching TRBD2. CDR3 size: 14 residues. With 7 bases clipped from V and 10 bases from J, the junction kept 14 bases outside the gene matches. In germline, CDR1 is SQVTM, CDR2 ANQGSEA.

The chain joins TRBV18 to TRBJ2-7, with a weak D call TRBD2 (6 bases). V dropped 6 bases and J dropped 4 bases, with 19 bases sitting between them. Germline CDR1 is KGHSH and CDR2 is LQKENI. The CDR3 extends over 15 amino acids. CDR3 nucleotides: TGTGCCAGCTCGCCCCCAGCGGGCTCCCCTTACGAGCAGTACTTC. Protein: CASSPPAGSPYEQYF.

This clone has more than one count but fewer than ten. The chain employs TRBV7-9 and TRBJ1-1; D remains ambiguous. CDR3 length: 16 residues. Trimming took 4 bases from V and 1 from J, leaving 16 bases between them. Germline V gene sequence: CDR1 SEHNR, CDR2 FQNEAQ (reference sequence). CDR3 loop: CASSSGPSRGNTEAFF. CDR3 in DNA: TGTGCCAGCAGCTCAGGCCCGTCCCGGGGGAACACTGAAGCTTTCTTT.

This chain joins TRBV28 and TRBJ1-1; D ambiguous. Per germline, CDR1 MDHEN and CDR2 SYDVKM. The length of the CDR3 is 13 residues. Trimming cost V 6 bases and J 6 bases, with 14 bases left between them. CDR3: CASRSGWLAEAFF. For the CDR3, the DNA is TGTGCCAGCAGAAGCGGCTGGTTGGCTGAAGCTTTCTTT.

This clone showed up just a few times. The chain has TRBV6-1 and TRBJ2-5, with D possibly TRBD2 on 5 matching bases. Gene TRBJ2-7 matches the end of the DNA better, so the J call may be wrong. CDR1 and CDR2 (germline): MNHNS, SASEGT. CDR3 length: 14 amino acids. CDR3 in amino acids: CASTWRMGSYEQYF. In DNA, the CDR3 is TGTGCCAGCACGTGGAGGATGGGATCCTACGAGCAGTACTTC.

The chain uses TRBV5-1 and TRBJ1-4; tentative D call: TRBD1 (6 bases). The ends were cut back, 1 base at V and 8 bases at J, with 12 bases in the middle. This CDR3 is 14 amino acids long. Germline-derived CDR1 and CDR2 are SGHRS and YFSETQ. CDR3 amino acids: CASSLRGGAEKLFF. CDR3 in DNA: TGCGCCAGCAGCTTGAGGGGGGGCGCCGAAAAACTGTTTTTT.

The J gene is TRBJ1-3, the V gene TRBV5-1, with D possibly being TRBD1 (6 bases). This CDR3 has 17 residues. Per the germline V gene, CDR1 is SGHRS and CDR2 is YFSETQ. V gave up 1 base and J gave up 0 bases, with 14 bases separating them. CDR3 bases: TGCGCCAGCAGCTTGTCAGGCGGACAGCGCTCTGGAAACACCATATATTTT. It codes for CASSLSGGQRSGNTIYF.

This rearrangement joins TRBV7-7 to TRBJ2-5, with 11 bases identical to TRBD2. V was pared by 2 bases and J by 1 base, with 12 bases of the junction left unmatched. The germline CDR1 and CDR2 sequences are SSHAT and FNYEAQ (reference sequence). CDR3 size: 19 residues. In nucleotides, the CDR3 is TGTGCCAGCAGCTTACAAAAGGCCTCCGGGACTAGCGGCCAAGAGACCCAGTACTTC. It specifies CASSLQKASGTSGQETQYF.